A selection of T cell receptor beta chains follows, all from one sample in a study of blood T cell repertoires in COVID-19. Data came from immunoSEQ multiplex PCR; TCRdb stores just in-frame clones and leaves some out. The repertoire has about 14,000 clones, about 77% of them found once; the top ten carry roughly 15%. The sequenced sample was peripheral blood. The receptors derive from a human donor in a cohort sampled during active COVID-19. The CDR3 runs from the conserved cysteine through the conserved F or W. The D gene is left open where the match is weak. For some rows the clone size is stated as once, few or many, or as a class when expanded; others skip it.

clone size	D gene	V gene	J gene	CDR3 DNA	CDR3 protein
.	TRBD1	TRBV4-1	TRBJ1-2	TGCGCCAGCAGGTATGAAGGACAGGGCGCTAACTATGGCTACACCTTC	CASRYEGQGANYGYTF
.	TRBD1	TRBV12-3/TRBV12-4	TRBJ1-2	TGTGCCAGCAGTGGGACAGTTGACTATGGCTACACCTTC	CASSGTVDYGYTF
once	.	TRBV6-6	TRBJ2-3	TGTGCCAGCAGGCCTAGGGGGAGGGTCCTAACAGATACGCAGTATTTT	CASRPRGRVLTDTQYF
once	TRBD1	TRBV6-5	TRBJ1-2	TGTGCCAGCAGCCCGACAGGGATTAACTATGGCTACACCTTC	CASSPTGINYGYTF
.	.	TRBV6-6	TRBJ1-1	TGTGCCAGCATCAGGACAGCCTTGAACACTGAAGCTTTCTTT	CASIRTALNTEAFF
.	TRBD1	TRBV7-2	TRBJ2-5	TGTGCCAGCAGCAAAGGGACAGGCCAAGAGACCCAGTACTTC	CASSKGTGQETQYF
.	.	TRBV6-2/TRBV6-3	TRBJ2-7	TGTGCCAGCAGTTGGGGGGGGGCCAGCGAGCAGTACTTC	CASSWGGASEQYF
.	.	TRBV9	TRBJ1-3	TGTGCCAGCAGCGTTCAACCCAGCTCTGGAAACACCATATATTTT	CASSVQPSSGNTIYF
.	.	TRBV18	TRBJ1-1	TGTGCCAGCTCACCATACGCAGGGAAGAACACTGAAGCTTTCTTT	CASSPYAGKNTEAFF
.	.	TRBV2	TRBJ1-2	TGTGCCAGCAGTGTTGCCCGGGGTCGAGACTATGGCTACACCTTC	CASSVARGRDYGYTF
.	TRBD2	TRBV19	TRBJ2-2	TGTGCCAGTAGCGGGACTAGCGTCGCCGGGGAGCTGTTTTTT	CASSGTSVAGELFF
.	TRBD1	TRBV19	TRBJ1-1	TGTGCCAGTAGTAAGAGGACAGGGGATTCGAGCACTGAAGCTTTCTTT	CASSKRTGDSSTEAFF
.	.	TRBV11-3	TRBJ1-2	TGTGCCAGCAGCCTGTCGACTCGTTCGGACTACACCTTC	CASSLSTRSDYTF
.	.	TRBV29-1	TRBJ1-1	TGCAGCGTTAGCACACAGACCAGGAACACTGAAGCTTTCTTT	CSVSTQTRNTEAFF
.	.	TRBV6-1	TRBJ2-3	TGTGCCAGCAGTGAGTACAGACCTAGCACAGATACGCAGTATTTT	CASSEYRPSTDTQYF
once	.	TRBV28	TRBJ1-6	TGTGCCACCCGCGTCCCCCTGCATCCCCTCCACTTT	CATRVPLHPLHF
.	TRBD2	TRBV27	TRBJ2-3	TGTGCCAGCGGCATGGGAGGGAGCACAGATACGCAGTATTTT	CASGMGGSTDTQYF
.	.	TRBV5-4	TRBJ1-1	TGTGCCAGCAGCTTGTGGGGGGGGGCGCGAGCCGAAGCTTTCTTT	CASSLWGGARAEAFF
.	TRBD2	TRBV7-2	TRBJ2-5	TGTGCCAGCAGCTTAGGGGGCCCCAGCGGGGGTAAAGAGACCCAGTACTTC	CASSLGGPSGGKETQYF
.	.	TRBV7-3	TRBJ2-7	TGTGCCAGCAGCTTAACACCCCGGGACGAGCAGTACTTC	CASSLTPRDEQYF
.	.	TRBV3-1/TRBV3-2	TRBJ2-1	TGTGCCAGCAGCCCAAGGGGATTCGGTGAGCAGTTCTTC	CASSPRGFGEQFF
.	TRBD1	TRBV9	TRBJ2-1	TGTGCCAGCAGCGTAGACCACAGGGGGAACAACAATGAGCAGTTCTTC	CASSVDHRGNNNEQFF
once	.	TRBV27	TRBJ2-7	TGTGCCAGCAGTCCCAGGTCCCCCTACGAGCAGTACTTC	CASSPRSPYEQYF
once	TRBD1	TRBV4-1	TRBJ1-2	TGCGCCAGCAGCCAGACAGGGAACTATGGCTACACCTTC	CASSQTGNYGYTF
.	.	TRBV12-5	TRBJ2-2	TGTGCTAGTGCCGTTTACACCGGGGAGCTGTTTTTT	CASAVYTGELFF
.	.	TRBV7-2	TRBJ1-1	TGTGCCAGCAGCCCCCATGCCCCGGGGGTTGGTACTGAAGCTTTCTTT	CASSPHAPGVGTEAFF
.	TRBD2	TRBV30	TRBJ2-1	TGTGCCTCACGTATAGGACTAGCGGGAGGATTGAATGAGCAGTTCTTC	CASRIGLAGGLNEQFF
.	.	TRBV18	TRBJ2-5	TGTGCCAGCTCACCCGAGGCGGGGAGGGAGACCCAGTACTTC	CASSPEAGRETQYF
.	.	TRBV28	TRBJ2-1	TGTGCCAGCGGTCCTTCGCGAGAGCAGTTCTTC	CASGPSREQFF
.	TRBD1	TRBV4-1	TRBJ1-3	TGCGCCAGCACCAAGGGACAGTTCTCTGGAAACACCATATATTTT	CASTKGQFSGNTIYF
.	TRBD1	TRBV7-7	TRBJ2-3	TGTGCCAGCAGCCCGTCGACAGGGCCCACAGATACGCAGTATTTT	CASSPSTGPTDTQYF
.	.	TRBV14	TRBJ2-1	TGTGCCAGCAGCCCGCTAGATAGGCCCGTCGATGAGCAGTTCTTC	CASSPLDRPVDEQFF
.	TRBD1	TRBV6-5	TRBJ1-5	TGTGCCAGTATGAGACAGGGGAGCAATCAGCCCCAGCATTTT	CASMRQGSNQPQHF
.	TRBD1	TRBV5-1	TRBJ2-5	TGCGCCAGCAGCTCCGGACAGGGGGCCGGAGAGACCCAGTACTTC	CASSSGQGAGETQYF
.	TRBD1	TRBV5-1	TRBJ1-1	TGCGCCAGCAGCTTGGAAGGGACAGAGAACACTGAAGCTTTCTTT	CASSLEGTENTEAFF
.	.	TRBV7-3	TRBJ2-7	TGTGCCAGCAGCGTCCCCGGGGTTCCCCCGACTTACGAGCAGTACTTC	CASSVPGVPPTYEQYF
.	TRBD1	TRBV30	TRBJ2-1	TGTGCCTGGAGGGGAAACAGGGGACATGAGCAGTTCTTC	CAWRGNRGHEQFF
few	.	TRBV28	TRBJ2-1	TGTGCCAGCAGTTTAGGACAGAGGGAGCAGTTCTTC	CASSLGQREQFF
.	TRBD1	TRBV28	TRBJ2-3	TGTGCCAGCAGATACAGGGGAAGAACCATACATCAGTATTTT	CASRYRGRTIHQYF
.	.	TRBV5-1	TRBJ2-3	TGCGCCAGCAGCTTCGGCAGGGGCACAGATACGCAGTATTTT	CASSFGRGTDTQYF
.	.	TRBV7-9	TRBJ2-3	TGTGCCAGCAGCTCCGGGATTTTAGATACGCAGTATTTT	CASSSGILDTQYF
.	.	TRBV28	TRBJ2-5	TGTGCCAGCAGTCTAAACAGGGAAGAGACCCAGTACTTC	CASSLNREETQYF
.	TRBD1	TRBV7-8	TRBJ2-7	TGTGCCAGCAGCGGGGGGACAGGGGCTGTCGAGCAGTACTTC	CASSGGTGAVEQYF
.	TRBD1	TRBV5-1	TRBJ2-2	TGCGCCAGCAGCCCTGACAGGGACACCGGGGAGCTGTTTTTT	CASSPDRDTGELFF
.	.	TRBV6-1	TRBJ1-4	TGTGCCAGCAGTGAAGATGGGTCAGGGGCAGTGGGAGAAAAACTGTTTTTT	CASSEDGSGAVGEKLFF
.	.	TRBV11-2	TRBJ1-1	TGTGCCAGCAGCTCTCAGGACGGGACTGGAGCTTTCTTT	CASSSQDGTGAFF
.	.	TRBV9	TRBJ2-3	TGTGCCAGCAGCGTGCTAGCAGATACGCAGTATTTT	CASSVLADTQYF
.	.	TRBV5-1	TRBJ2-2	TGCGCCAGCAGCTTGTCCAGGGCTACCGGGGAGCTGTTTTTT	CASSLSRATGELFF
.	.	TRBV19	TRBJ2-7	TGTGCCAGTAGTATCGACAGCTGGGGCTCCTACGAGCAGTACTTC	CASSIDSWGSYEQYF
.	TRBD1	TRBV5-1	TRBJ2-5	TGCGCCAGCAGCTCATCAGGGGGACAAGAGACCCAGTACTTC	CASSSSGGQETQYF
.	TRBD1	TRBV5-6	TRBJ2-1	TGTGCCAGCAGCTGGATCGGACAGGGGAAGAACAATGAGCAGTTCTTC	CASSWIGQGKNNEQFF
.	TRBD2	TRBV5-1	TRBJ2-3	TGCGCCAGCAGCCAAACGGGGGGTACGGATACGCAGTATTTT	CASSQTGGTDTQYF
few	.	TRBV7-3	TRBJ1-5	TGTGCCAGCAGCTTAAACTCAGGGATGCCCCAGCATTTT	CASSLNSGMPQHF
.	.	TRBV18	TRBJ1-5	TGTGCCAGCTCACCGGGACTCAATCAGCCCCAGCATTTT	CASSPGLNQPQHF
.	.	TRBV19	TRBJ1-2	TGTGCCAGTAGCTTGGGGACTACCCCACCCCACTATGGCTACACCTTC	CASSLGTTPPHYGYTF
.	.	TRBV19	TRBJ1-6	TGTGCCAGTAGAGAAGAGCCGTTTAGCACCTATAATTCACCCCTCCACTTT	CASREEPFSTYNSPLHF
.	TRBD1	TRBV28	TRBJ1-2	TGTGCCAGCAGTACCCGGACAGGGAGCTATGGCTACACCTTC	CASSTRTGSYGYTF